A selection of T cell receptor beta chains follows, all from one sample in a study of lymphopenia after photon versus proton radiotherapy. Data came from immunoSEQ multiplex PCR; TCRdb stores just in-frame clones and leaves some out. The sample has 150,000 to 200,000 clones; about 88% are singletons. Sequenced here: peripheral blood, sampled from a patient treated with photon-based radiotherapy. The receptors stem from a man aged 50 to 59 with gastric cancer. CDR3s include the opening cysteine and the closing phenylalanine or tryptophan. The D gene is left open where the match is weak. Where a row states a size, it is once, few, many or the class of an expanded clone; other rows omit it.

d_call clone_size j_call v_call cdr3_length cdr3_aa cdr3_nt
- - TRBJ1-5 TRBV5-1 14 CASSLEGGHQPQHF TGCGCCAGCAGCTTGGAGGGGGGTCATCAGCCCCAGCATTTT
TRBD2 - TRBJ2-7 TRBV7-9 15 CASSFGTSGNYEQYF TGTGCCAGCAGCTTCGGGACTAGCGGGAATTACGAGCAGTACTTC
- few TRBJ2-7 TRBV30 11 CAWSADVEQYF TGTGCCTGGAGTGCCGACGTCGAGCAGTACTTC
TRBD1 - TRBJ1-5 TRBV2 16 CASSEEQGAGNQPQHF TGTGCCAGCAGTGAAGAGCAGGGGGCTGGCAATCAGCCCCAGCATTTT
- - TRBJ1-3 TRBV19 17 CASSIIASLTSGNTIYF TGTGCCAGTAGTATTATAGCATCCCTGACCTCTGGAAACACCATATATTTT
TRBD2 - TRBJ2-1 TRBV5-4 17 CASSLTRLAGERNEQFF TGTGCCAGCAGCTTAACTAGACTAGCGGGAGAGAGGAATGAGCAGTTCTTC
TRBD1 few TRBJ1-3 TRBV9 16 CASSAESTGVKNTIYF TGTGCCAGCAGCGCCGAGTCGACAGGGGTGAAAAACACCATATATTTT
- - TRBJ2-1 TRBV30 13 CAWTDHSGNEQFF TGTGCCTGGACTGATCATTCGGGGAATGAGCAGTTCTTC
- - TRBJ1-1 TRBV2 14 CATRDTNLNTEAFF TGTGCCACCCGGGACACCAACCTCAACACTGAAGCTTTCTTT
TRBD2 - TRBJ2-1 TRBV4-2 15 CASSTLLAGYNEQFF TGTGCCAGCAGCACCCTACTAGCGGGGTACAATGAGCAGTTCTTC
- - TRBJ1-1 TRBV6-5 11 CASKLNTEAFF TGTGCCAGCAAACTGAACACTGAAGCTTTCTTT
- - TRBJ1-2 TRBV6-5 15 CASSSLTLTGGGYTF TGTGCCAGCAGCTCCCTTACCCTGACAGGTGGGGGCTACACCTTC
TRBD2 - TRBJ2-3 TRBV27 17 CASSLRAGEGSTDTQYF TGTGCCAGCAGTTTAAGGGCGGGGGAAGGCAGCACAGATACGCAGTATTTT
- - TRBJ1-1 TRBV5-6 17 CASSLAGEGFMNTEAFF TGTGCCAGCAGCTTGGCCGGGGAGGGCTTTATGAACACTGAAGCTTTCTTT
- - TRBJ1-5 TRBV7-2 12 CASSFRDQPQHF TGTGCCAGCAGCTTCAGGGATCAGCCCCAGCATTTT
- - TRBJ2-2 TRBV4-2 15 CASSQDLENTGELFF TGTGCCAGCAGCCAAGACTTGGAAAACACCGGGGAGCTGTTTTTT
- once TRBJ2-7 TRBV28 15 CASSPSRESSYEQYF TGTGCCAGCAGTCCGAGTAGGGAGTCATCCTACGAGCAGTACTTC
TRBD1 - TRBJ1-1 TRBV7-9 15 CASSFTGTGGAEAFF TGTGCCAGCAGCTTCACCGGGACAGGGGGTGCTGAAGCTTTCTTT
TRBD1 - TRBJ2-7 TRBV7-7 18 CASSYPIRGDRGSYEQYF TGTGCCAGCAGCTACCCGATCCGGGGGGACAGGGGGAGTTACGAGCAGTACTTC
- - TRBJ1-3 TRBV7-9 16 CASSQGQPNSGNTIYF TGTGCCAGCAGTCAGGGGCAGCCGAACTCTGGAAACACCATATATTTT
- - TRBJ2-7 TRBV29-1 13 CSVAPGQPYEQYF TGCAGCGTTGCACCGGGCCAGCCCTACGAGCAGTACTTC
TRBD2 - TRBJ2-1 TRBV27 15 CAISSAAGVRNEQFF TGTGCCATCTCCTCAGCAGCGGGAGTTCGGAATGAGCAGTTCTTC
TRBD1 - TRBJ1-1 TRBV6-6 16 CATTKGARRSNTEAFF TGTGCCACCACGAAGGGGGCGCGGAGGTCGAACACTGAAGCTTTCTTT
- once TRBJ1-2 TRBV19 15 CASSAQGRSNYGYTF TGTGCCAGTAGTGCCCAGGGGCGTTCTAACTATGGCTACACCTTC
- once TRBJ2-5 TRBV11-2 13 CASSRSERETQYF TGTGCCAGCAGCCGGTCAGAGAGGGAGACCCAGTACTTC
- - TRBJ2-7 TRBV7-2 13 CASSLRRGYEQYF TGTGCCAGCAGCTTAAGGCGGGGCTACGAGCAGTACTTC
- - TRBJ2-7 TRBV7-3 13 CASSLGPSHEQYF TGTGCCAGCAGCTTAGGGCCGTCCCACGAGCAGTACTTC
- - TRBJ2-7 TRBV13 15 CASSLAPRSGNEQYF TGTGCCAGCAGCTTAGCGCCGAGATCCGGGAACGAGCAGTACTTC
- - TRBJ1-1 TRBV13 16 CASSLKAQLMNTEAFF TGTGCCAGCAGCTTAAAGGCCCAACTCATGAACACTGAAGCTTTCTTT